This T cell receptor beta chain comes out of a study of chemoradiotherapy in HPV16-positive cancers. Repertoires were sampled repeatedly during chemoradiotherapy. Clones were sequenced by immunoSEQ multiplex PCR, and TCRdb holds only the in-frame ones, with some missing. The sample shows roughly 5,000 clones, 80% to 90% of them seen only once. The V gene lost 4 bases and the J gene lost 8 bases, with 17 bases spanning the gap. This CDR3 contains 14 residues. The germline gives CDR1 MNHNY, CDR2 SVGAGI (reference sequence). The chain uses TRBV6-6 and TRBJ1-2; D is uncertain. The TCR was taken from a human donor with HPV-associated anogenital cancer. Material: tumor tissue, obtained from a patient who underwent chemoradiotherapy. In nucleotides, the CDR3 is TGTGCCAGCAGTTCGGTTTGGTCAGTCGGGGGCTACACCTTC. It encodes CASSSVWSVGGYTF.